Each of the 15 T cell receptor beta chains below was sequenced from the same sample in a study of beta chain features in type 1 diabetes. Reverse transcription of all isolated RNA meant that expressed TCRB transcripts were sequenced. Measured with immunoSEQ multiplex PCR; TCRdb has only the in-frame clones, and not every one. The data contain 110,000 to 150,000 clones, 9.7% of them singletons. The sequenced material came from central memory CD4+ T cells from blood. These receptors were taken from a woman aged 40 to 55 in good health.

The V call is TRBV14, the J call TRBJ2-1; 7 nucleotides agree with TRBD2. This CDR3 contains 14 residues. V trimming: 0 bases; J trimming: 12 bases; junction bases outside the gene matches: 8. Per germline, CDR1 SGHDN and CDR2 FVKESK. Written as DNA, the CDR3 is TGTGCCAGCAGCCAAGATCTCCTAGCGGTTTTGCAGTTCTTC. Protein product: CASSQDLLAVLQFF.

This clone showed up just a few times. The V call is TRBV27, the J call TRBJ2-1, with 8 bases identical to TRBD2. V lost 4 bases and J lost 13; bases outside the gene matches: 18. This CDR3 is built from 16 residues. CDR1 MNHEY and CDR2 SMNVEV come from the germline V gene (reference sequence). CDR3: CASSSPPRTSRWEQFF. For the CDR3, the DNA is TGTGCCAGCAGTTCCCCTCCCCGGACTAGCCGGTGGGAACAGTTCTTC.

This clone turned up a few times. The V gene is TRBV5-1, the J gene TRBJ2-3, with 9 bases matching TRBD2. The germline V gene has CDR1 SGHRS and CDR2 YFSETQ. This CDR3 region has 15 residues. V lost 2 bases and J lost 2; bases outside the gene matches: 3. CDR3 DNA: TGCGCCAGCAGCTTAGCGGGGGGCGTCACAGATACGCAGTATTTT. The encoded protein is CASSLAGGVTDTQYF.

This chain links TRBV15 with TRBJ2-1; TRBD1 might be the D (6 bases). The CDR3 runs 17 residues. Trimming took off 4 bases at V and 6 bases at J, with 22 bases between the two ends. CDR1 is LNHNV and CDR2 is YYDKDF in the germline V gene (reference sequence). The CDR3 DNA is TGTGCCACCAGCACGGGAAACAGGGTCTCAAGGGGCAATGAGCAGTTCTTC. Its protein is CATSTGNRVSRGNEQFF.

This clone was observed a few times. The chain has TRBV6-5 and TRBJ1-5; 10 bases align to TRBD1. Germline values: CDR1 MNHEY, CDR2 SVGAGI. This CDR3 comprises 14 residues. The V and J ends lost 5 bases and 7 bases, in that order; junction bases with no gene match: 5. The DNA for the CDR3 is TGTGCCAGCAGTCCAACGACAGGGGGCCAGCCCCAGCATTTT. This sequence encodes CASSPTTGGQPQHF.

The chain has TRBV11-1 and TRBJ2-1; the match to TRBD2 covers 11 bases. V was clipped by 6 bases and J by 6 bases; unmatched bases: 4. This CDR3 is built from 14 residues. Looked up from germline, CDR1 is SGHAT and CDR2 is FQDESV (reference sequence). Here the CDR3 DNA reads TGTGCCAGCAGAACTAGCGGGGGTGGCAATGAGCAGTTCTTC. This encodes CASRTSGGGNEQFF.

The chain uses TRBV7-2 and TRBJ1-5, with D perhaps TRBD1 (6 bases). The CDR3 consists of 16 residues. The germline CDR1 and CDR2 sequences are SGHTA and FQGNSA. V was cut by 0 bases and J by 7 bases, with 16 bases left in between. The DNA of the CDR3 is TGTGCCAGCAGCTTAGCGGCGGGGGCCGGAGGACAGCCCCAGCATTTT. Translation: CASSLAAGAGGQPQHF.

The chain couples TRBV6-1 to TRBJ1-1, with 8 bases fitting TRBD1. Germline CDR1 MNHNS, CDR2 SASEGT. V was pared by 6 bases and J by 9 bases, with 6 bases of the junction left unmatched. The length of the CDR3 is 12 residues. The CDR3 spells CASRTDRVKAFF. The CDR3 bases are TGTGCCAGCAGGACGGACAGGGTCAAAGCTTTCTTT.

This clone has a count of ten or more. The chain recombines TRBV27 with TRBJ2-4; D not resolved. The CDR3 sequence is 14 residues long. Deletions cut 1 base from V and 8 bases from J, with 12 bases between. The V gene's germline CDR1 is MNHEY and CDR2 SMNVEV (reference sequence). The CDR3 is CASSLWSRPDIQYF. The CDR3 DNA reads as TGTGCCAGCAGTTTATGGTCCAGGCCCGACATTCAGTACTTC.

This sequence joins TRBV29-1 and TRBJ1-2; D uncertain. V lost 4 bases, J lost 4 bases, and 22 bases lay in between. CDR3 size: 16 residues. CDR1 is SQVTM, CDR2 ANQGSEA, per germline. CDR3 nucleotides: TGCAGCGTTGGTGGAGCCGCCGCCGACCGTCTCTATGGCTACACCTTC. Translated, it gives CSVGGAAADRLYGYTF.

The chain joins TRBV7-9 to TRBJ2-7; 7 bases are a match to TRBD1. With V trimmed by 4 bases and J by 3 bases, 9 bases remained unmatched. The CDR3 runs 15 residues. CDR1 and CDR2 (germline): SEHNR, FQNEAQ (reference sequence). The CDR3 DNA follows: TGTGCCAGCAGCTATGACGGGACAGCATACTACGAGCAGTACTTC. The encoded protein is CASSYDGTAYYEQYF.

This chain links TRBV5-5 with TRBJ1-1; weak D call: TRBD1 (5 bases). There are 13 residues in the CDR3. The V end was cut by 0 bases, the J end by 7 bases, with 10 bases between. Per the germline V gene, CDR1 is SGHKS and CDR2 is YYEKEE (reference sequence). The CDR3 here is CASSLEWGSEAFF. The CDR3 region has the DNA TGTGCCAGCAGCTTGGAGTGGGGCAGTGAAGCTTTCTTT.

The chain has TRBV6-6 and TRBJ1-2; maybe TRBD1 (6 bases). Trimming left V 10 bases short and J 2 bases short, with 11 bases between. CDR3 length: 12 amino acids. CDR1 and CDR2 from the germline V gene are MNHNY and SVGAGI (reference sequence). CDR3 in amino acids: CATADSNYGYTF. The CDR3 DNA reads TGTGCCACCGCGGACAGCAACTATGGCTACACCTTC.

This clone was observed a few times. V and J are TRBV5-6 and TRBJ1-6, with 7 positions matching TRBD1. This CDR3 is 12 amino acids long. The V gene's germline CDR1 is SGHDT and CDR2 YYEEEE. With V trimmed by 10 bases and J by 11 bases, 9 bases remained unmatched. The CDR3 here is CASEGQVTPLHF. In DNA form, the CDR3 reads TGTGCCTCAGAAGGACAGGTCACACCCCTCCACTTT.

This clone came up many times. In the same sample, other DNA sequences code for this CDR3. The rearrangement joins TRBV7-8 to TRBJ2-1; D perhaps matches TRBD2 (5 bases). Germline loops: CDR1 SGHVS, CDR2 FQNEAQ. Between the trimmed V and J ends, which lost 1 base and 4 bases, there was a span of 11 bases. The CDR3 length is 15 residues. The CDR3 region has the DNA TGTGCCAGCAGCTTAGGCGGCAGGACTTACAATGAGCAGTTCTTC. Its translation: CASSLGGRTYNEQFF.